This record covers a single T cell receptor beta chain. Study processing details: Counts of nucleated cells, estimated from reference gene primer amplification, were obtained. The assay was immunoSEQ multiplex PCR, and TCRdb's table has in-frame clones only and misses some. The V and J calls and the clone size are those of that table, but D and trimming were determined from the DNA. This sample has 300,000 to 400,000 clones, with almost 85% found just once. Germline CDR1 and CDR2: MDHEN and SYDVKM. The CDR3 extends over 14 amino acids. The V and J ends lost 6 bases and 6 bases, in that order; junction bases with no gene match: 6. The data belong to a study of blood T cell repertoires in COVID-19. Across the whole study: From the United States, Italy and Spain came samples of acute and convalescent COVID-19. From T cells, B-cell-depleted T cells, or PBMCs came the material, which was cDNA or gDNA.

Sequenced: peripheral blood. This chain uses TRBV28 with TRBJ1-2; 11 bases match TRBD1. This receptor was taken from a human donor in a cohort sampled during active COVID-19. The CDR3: CASSRTGGYDGYTF. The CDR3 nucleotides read TGTGCCAGCAGCCGGACAGGGGGCTATGATGGCTACACCTTC.